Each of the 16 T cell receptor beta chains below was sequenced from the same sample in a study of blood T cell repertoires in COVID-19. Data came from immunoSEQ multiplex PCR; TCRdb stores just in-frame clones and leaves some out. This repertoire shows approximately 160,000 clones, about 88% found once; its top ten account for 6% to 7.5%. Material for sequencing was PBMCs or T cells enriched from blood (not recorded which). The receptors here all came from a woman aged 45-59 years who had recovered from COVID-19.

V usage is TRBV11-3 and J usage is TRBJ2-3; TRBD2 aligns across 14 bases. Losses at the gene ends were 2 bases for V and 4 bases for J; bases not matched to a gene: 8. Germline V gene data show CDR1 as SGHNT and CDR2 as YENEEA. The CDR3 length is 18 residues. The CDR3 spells CASSLCGTSGSRADTQYF. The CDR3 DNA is TGTGCCAGCAGCTTATGTGGGACTAGCGGGAGTAGAGCAGATACGCAGTATTTT.

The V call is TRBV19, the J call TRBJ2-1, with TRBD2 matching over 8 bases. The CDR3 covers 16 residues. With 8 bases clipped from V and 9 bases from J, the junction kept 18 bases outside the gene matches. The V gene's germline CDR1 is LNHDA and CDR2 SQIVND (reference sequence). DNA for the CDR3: TGTGCCAGTCGGTGGGGTCCCGGGAGGGCCCAGGGTGAGCAGTTCTTC. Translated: CASRWGPGRAQGEQFF.

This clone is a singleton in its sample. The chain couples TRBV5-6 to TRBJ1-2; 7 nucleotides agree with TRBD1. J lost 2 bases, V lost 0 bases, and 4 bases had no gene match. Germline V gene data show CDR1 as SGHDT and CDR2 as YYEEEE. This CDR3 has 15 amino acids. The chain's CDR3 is CASSLGGQKNYGYTF. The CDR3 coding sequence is TGTGCCAGCAGCTTGGGGGGACAGAAGAACTATGGCTACACCTTC. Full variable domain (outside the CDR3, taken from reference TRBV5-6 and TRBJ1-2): DAGVTQSPTHLIKTRGQQVTLRCSPKSGHDTVSWYQQALGQGPQFIFQYYEEEERQRGNFPDRFSGHQFPNYSSELNVNALLLGDSALYLCASSLGGQKNYGYTFGSGTRLTVV.

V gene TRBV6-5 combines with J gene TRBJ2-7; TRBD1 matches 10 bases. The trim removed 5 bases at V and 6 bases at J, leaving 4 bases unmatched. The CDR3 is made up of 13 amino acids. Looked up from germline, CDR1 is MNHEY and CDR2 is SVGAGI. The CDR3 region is CASSRQGAGEQYF. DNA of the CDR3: TGTGCCAGCAGTCGACAGGGGGCGGGCGAGCAGTACTTC.

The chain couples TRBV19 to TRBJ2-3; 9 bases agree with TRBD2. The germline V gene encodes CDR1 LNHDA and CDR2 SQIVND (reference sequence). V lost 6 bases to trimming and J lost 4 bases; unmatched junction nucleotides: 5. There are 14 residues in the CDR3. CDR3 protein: CASRVSGRSDTQYF. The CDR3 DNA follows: TGTGCCAGTAGGGTTAGCGGGAGATCAGATACGCAGTATTTT.

CDR3 sequence (DNA): TGCGCCAGCAGCCCCAGACAAGGGACAGTATCCTACAATGAGCAGTTCTTC. It codes for CASSPRQGTVSYNEQFF. J is TRBJ2-1 and V is TRBV4-1; the match to TRBD1 covers 7 bases. V was clipped by 4 bases and J by 1 base; unmatched bases: 10. CDR3 length equals 17 residues. CDR1 and CDR2 from the germline V gene are MGHRA and YSYEKL.

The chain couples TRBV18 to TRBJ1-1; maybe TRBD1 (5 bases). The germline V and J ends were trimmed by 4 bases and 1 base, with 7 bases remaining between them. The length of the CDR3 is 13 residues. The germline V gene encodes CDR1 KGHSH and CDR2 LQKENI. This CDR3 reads CASSLDRNTEAFF. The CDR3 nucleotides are TGTGCCAGCTCACTCGACAGGAACACTGAAGCTTTCTTT. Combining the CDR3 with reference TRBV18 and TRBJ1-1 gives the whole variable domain NAGVMQNPRHLVRRRGQEARLRCSPMKGHSHVYWYRQLPEEGLKFMVYLQKENIIDESGMPKERFSAEFPKEGPSILRIQQVVRGDSAAYFCASSLDRNTEAFFGQGTRLTVV.

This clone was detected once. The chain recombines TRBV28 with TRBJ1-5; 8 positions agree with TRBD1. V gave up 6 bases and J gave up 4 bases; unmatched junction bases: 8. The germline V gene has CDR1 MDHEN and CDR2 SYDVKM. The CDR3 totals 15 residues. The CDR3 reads CASRKIQGENQPQHF. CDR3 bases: TGTGCCAGCAGGAAGATACAGGGGGAAAATCAGCCCCAGCATTTT.

The CDR3 loop is CASSLVGTGGTQYF. The CDR3 nucleotides read TGCGCCAGCAGCTTGGTCGGGACTGGGGGGACCCAGTACTTC. The chain employs TRBV5-1 and TRBJ2-5, with D tentatively TRBD2 (6 bases). V lost 0 bases and J 7 bases, leaving 13 bases between the germline ends. Germline V gene data show CDR1 as SGHRS and CDR2 as YFSETQ. CDR3 length: 14 amino acids.

CDR3 DNA: TGTGCCAGCCTCGAGCCAATGTACGAGCAGTACTTC. Encoded protein: CASLEPMYEQYF. The rearrangement links TRBV2 to TRBJ2-7, with D unclear. CDR3 length: 12 amino acids. CDR1 SNHLY and CDR2 FYNNEI come from the germline V gene. V was trimmed by 8 bases and J by 4 bases, leaving 12 bases between them. Variable domain in full (rest from reference TRBV2 and TRBJ2-7): EPEVTQTPSHQVTQMGQEVILRCVPISNHLYFYWYRQILGQKVEFLVSFYNNEISEKSEIFDDQFSVERPDGSNFTLKIRSTKLEDSAMYFCASLEPMYEQYFGPGTRLTVT.

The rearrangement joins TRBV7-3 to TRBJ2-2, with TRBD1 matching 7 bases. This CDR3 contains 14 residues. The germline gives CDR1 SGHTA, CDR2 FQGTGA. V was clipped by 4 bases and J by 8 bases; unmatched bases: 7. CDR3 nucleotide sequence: TGTGCCAGCAGCTATCGACAGGGTTTAGGGGAGCTGTTTTTT. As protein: CASSYRQGLGELFF.

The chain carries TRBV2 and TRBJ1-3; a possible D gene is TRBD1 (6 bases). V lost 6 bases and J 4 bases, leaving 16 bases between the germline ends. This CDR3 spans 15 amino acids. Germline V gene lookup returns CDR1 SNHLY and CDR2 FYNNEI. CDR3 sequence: CASRDRGGAGNTIYF. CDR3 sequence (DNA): TGTGCCAGCAGAGACCGGGGGGGGGCCGGAAACACCATATATTTT.

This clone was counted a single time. CDR3 loop: CASSLDQGEAVWETQYF. The CDR3, as DNA: TGTGCCAGCAGCTTGGACCAAGGGGAGGCTGTATGGGAGACCCAGTACTTC. The rearrangement joins TRBV5-4 to TRBJ2-5; the D gene is possibly TRBD2 (6 bases). Trimming left V 0 bases short and J 5 bases short, with 20 bases between. The germline CDR1 and CDR2 sequences are SGHNT and YYREEE (reference sequence). The CDR3 has 17 amino acids.

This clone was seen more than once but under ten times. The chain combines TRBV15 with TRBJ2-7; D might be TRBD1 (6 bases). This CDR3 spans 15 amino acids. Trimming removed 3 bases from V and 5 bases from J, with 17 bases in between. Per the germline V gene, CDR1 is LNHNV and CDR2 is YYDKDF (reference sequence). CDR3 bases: TGTGCCACCAGCAGCTACCCCAGGGGAATAAACGAGCAGTACTTC. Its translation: CATSSYPRGINEQYF.

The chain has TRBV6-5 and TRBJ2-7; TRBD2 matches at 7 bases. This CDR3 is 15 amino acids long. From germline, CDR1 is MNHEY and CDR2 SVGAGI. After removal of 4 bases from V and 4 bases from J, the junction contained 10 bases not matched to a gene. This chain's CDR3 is CASSSSAGTVYEQYF. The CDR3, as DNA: TGTGCCAGCAGTTCCTCAGCGGGAACGGTTTACGAGCAGTACTTC.

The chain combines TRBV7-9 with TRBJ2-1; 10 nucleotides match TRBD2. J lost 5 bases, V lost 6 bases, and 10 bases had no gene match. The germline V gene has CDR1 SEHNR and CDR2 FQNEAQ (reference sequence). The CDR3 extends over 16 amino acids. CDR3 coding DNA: TGTGCCAGCAGTACTAGCGGGACCCGCCCCCACAATGAGCAGTTCTTC. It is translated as CASSTSGTRPHNEQFF.